This T cell receptor beta chain was documented in a study of technical replicates of blood from a few donors. V was clipped by 0 bases and J by 0 bases; unmatched bases: 6. CDR3 length: 17 residues. Germline lookup yields CDR1 SQVTM and CDR2 ANQGSEA. TCRdb keeps only in-frame clones here, not all; method: immunoSEQ multiplex PCR. The data contain approximately 70,000 clones, 95% to 97% of them seen just once; the ten biggest clones take up around 0.3%. This TCR came from a human donor in good health. This chain joins TRBV29-1 and TRBJ2-1; 9 nucleotides line up with TRBD2. The specimen sequenced was T cells isolated from PBMCs. The CDR3: CSVEDFSGSSSYNEQFF. In DNA form, the CDR3 reads TGCAGCGTTGAAGACTTTAGCGGGAGCAGCTCCTACAATGAGCAGTTCTTC.